These 24 T cell receptor beta chains were sequenced from one sample in a study of identical twins. Each CDR3 protein is one row after TCRdb ran MiXCR on the 5' RACE reads. This table holds 400,000 to 550,000 distinct CDR3 sequences, 13% to 15% found once. This sample also belongs to another study, concerning yellow fever vaccine responses in identical twins.

The specimen was CD4+ T cells sorted from blood. These receptors were obtained from a woman aged 18-29 years in good health.

The chain carries TRBV4-3 and TRBJ2-7, with D possibly being TRBD2 (7 bases). V dropped 1 base and J dropped 5 bases, with 18 bases sitting between them. Germline CDR1 LGHNA, CDR2 YSLEER. The CDR3 runs to 16 residues. The CDR3 region has the DNA TGCGCCAGCAGCCAAGCCAAGGGGGGGCGTTTCAACGAGCAGTACTTC. This gives the protein CASSQAKGGRFNEQYF.

This chain joins TRBV14 and TRBJ2-1; 12 positions agree with TRBD2. The J segment lost 10 bases and the V segment lost 3 bases, leaving 7 bases of the junction unmatched. This CDR3 spans 15 amino acids. Germline CDR1 is SGHDN and CDR2 is FVKESK. The CDR3 loop reads CASSQNAGTSGEQFF. For the CDR3, the DNA is TGTGCCAGCAGCCAGAATGCCGGGACTAGCGGGGAGCAGTTCTTC.

This clonotype was seen many times. CDR3 coding DNA: TGTGCCACCAGCAGAGGTATTGCTCAAGAGACCCAGTACTTC. Protein sequence: CATSRGIAQETQYF. This chain links TRBV15 with TRBJ2-5; D remains ambiguous. CDR3 length: 14 residues. With 1 base removed from V and 2 bases from J, the gap between germline ends came to 8 bases. Germline V gives CDR1 LNHNV, CDR2 YYDKDF (reference sequence). Full variable domain (missing parts from reference TRBV15 and TRBJ2-5): DAMVIQNPRYQVTQFGKPVTLSCSQTLNHNVMYWYQQKSSQAPKLLFHYYDKDFNNEADTPDNFQSRRPNTSFCFLDIRSPGLGDTAMYLCATSRGIAQETQYFGPGTRLLVL.

The chain combines TRBV3-1 with TRBJ2-6; D gene ambiguous. Germline CDR1 LGHDT, CDR2 YNNKEL (reference sequence). V was pared by 0 bases and J by 0 bases, with 6 bases between. The CDR3 covers 16 residues. The CDR3 DNA is TGTGCCAGCAGCCAAGAAGTCATCTCTGGGGCCAACGTCCTGACTTTC. This gives the protein CASSQEVISGANVLTF. The variable domain in full, completed from reference TRBV3-1 and TRBJ2-6, reads DTAVSQTPKYLVTQMGNDKSIKCEQNLGHDTMYWYKQDSKKFLKIMFSYNNKELIINETVPNRFSPKSPDKAHLNLHINSLELGDSAVYFCASSQEVISGANVLTFGAGSRLTVL.

This clonotype occurred many times. This chain joins TRBV29-1 and TRBJ2-5; D not resolved. The germline gives CDR1 SQVTM, CDR2 ANQGSEA. The CDR3 is 12 residues long. Trimming left V 4 bases short and J 5 bases short, with 11 bases between. The CDR3 reads CSVAEGIETQYF. CDR3 bases: TGCAGCGTTGCTGAAGGGATCGAGACCCAGTACTTC.

The chain links TRBV11-1 to TRBJ1-5; D is unclear. The CDR3 consists of 18 residues. The V end lost 1 base, the J end lost 11 bases, and 27 bases lay between the germline ends. The germline V gene has CDR1 SGHAT and CDR2 FQDESV (reference sequence). The CDR3 spells CASSLEFGEYTEGSAQHF. DNA for the CDR3: TGTGCCAGCAGCTTAGAGTTCGGGGAATATACGGAAGGGTCAGCCCAGCATTTT.

A note on this clonotype: A much larger clone sits a single nucleotide away, making a read error possible. The chain is built from TRBV2 and TRBJ2-7, with TRBD1 matching 9 bases. In germline, CDR1 is SNHLY, CDR2 FYNNEI. The CDR3 covers 14 residues. Unmatched junction bases numbered 1, after V lost 4 bases and J lost 0 bases. Here the CDR3 reads CASSAGQGSYEQYF. The CDR3 coding sequence is TGTGCCAGCAGTGCGGGACAGGGCTCCTACGAGCAGTACTTC.

This chain uses TRBV7-2 with TRBJ2-4; D is uncertain. CDR1 and CDR2 (germline): SGHTA, FQGNSA. The CDR3 is 14 amino acids. V gave up 4 bases and J gave up 3 bases, with 10 bases separating them. CDR3 nucleotide sequence: TGTGCCAGCAGCTCCTGGCGTGACAAAAACATTCAGTACTTC. Its translation: CASSSWRDKNIQYF.

This clonotype showed up just once. This rearrangement joins TRBV20-1 to TRBJ2-5, with a tentative D call TRBD1 (5 bases). The germline gives CDR1 DFQATT, CDR2 SNEGSKA (reference sequence). The CDR3 runs to 12 residues. Trimming took 4 bases from V and 2 from J, leaving 8 bases between them. CDR3 in DNA: TGCAGTGCTATCAGGGATCAAGAGACCCAGTACTTC. Amino acids: CSAIRDQETQYF.

This sequence joins TRBV2 and TRBJ1-1, with 11 bases identical to TRBD1. The length of the CDR3 is 15 residues. Germline loops: CDR1 SNHLY, CDR2 FYNNEI. The CDR3 reads CADLGQGATNTEAFF. CDR3 nucleotides: TGTGCAGACCTAGGACAGGGGGCTACTAACACTGAAGCTTTCTTT. The full variable domain, with the rest looked up from reference TRBV2 and TRBJ1-1, is EPEVTQTPSHQVTQMGQEVILRCVPISNHLYFYWYRQILGQKVEFLVSFYNNEISEKSEIFDDQFSVERPDGSNFTLKIRSTKLEDSAMYFCADLGQGATNTEAFFGQGTRLTVV.

The chain has TRBV7-2 and TRBJ2-3, with 9 nucleotides matching TRBD1. CDR1 is SGHTA, CDR2 FQGNSA, per germline. The CDR3 consists of 14 residues. V dropped 6 bases and J dropped 6; count of bases not matched to a gene: 7. The CDR3 reads CASRLTGGRDTQYF. The CDR3, as DNA: TGTGCCAGCAGATTGACAGGGGGAAGGGATACGCAGTATTTT.

This clonotype was seen just once. CDR3 bases: TGCAGCGTTCTCCGGGACAGGGGTGGCTACACCTTC. Encoded protein: CSVLRDRGGYTF. J is TRBJ1-2 and V is TRBV29-1; 10 positions agree with TRBD1. The CDR3 contains 12 residues. Germline values: CDR1 SQVTM, CDR2 ANQGSEA. With V trimmed by 5 bases and J by 7 bases, 4 bases remained unmatched. Complete variable domain (other parts from reference TRBV29-1 and TRBJ1-2): SAVISQKPSRDICQRGTSLTIQCQVDSQVTMMFWYRQQPGQSLTLIATANQGSEATYESGFVIDKFPISRPNLTFSTLTVSNMSPEDSSIYLCSVLRDRGGYTFGSGTRLTVV.

The rearrangement uses TRBV3-1 and TRBJ1-2; D uncertain. Trimming removed 0 bases at V and 4 bases at J, with 12 bases between. This CDR3 spans 15 amino acids. The V gene's germline CDR1 is LGHDT and CDR2 YNNKEL (reference sequence). In DNA form, the CDR3 reads TGTGCCAGCAGCCAAGATCCCGCAGCGCCCTATGGCTACACCTTC. Amino acids: CASSQDPAAPYGYTF.

This rearrangement joins TRBV6-2 or TRBV6-3 to TRBJ1-5; 8 bases map to TRBD1. The CDR3 has 15 amino acids. The ends lost 2 bases at V and 7 bases at J; junction bases unmatched: 7. Germline values: CDR1 MNHEY, CDR2 SVGEGT. The CDR3 protein is CASSYTGTGWQPQHF. In nucleotides, the CDR3 is TGTGCCAGCAGTTACACCGGGACAGGCTGGCAGCCCCAGCATTTT.

The CDR3 reads CASSGALEQYF. The CDR3 coding sequence is TGTGCCAGCAGCGGAGCCCTCGAGCAGTACTTC. The V call is TRBV11-2, the J call TRBJ2-7, with D unresolved. The CDR3 has 11 amino acids. Per germline, CDR1 SGHAT and CDR2 FQNNGV. Trimming removed 5 bases at V and 6 bases at J, with 8 bases between.

The CDR3 is CASLTDRTDSYEQYF. The CDR3 coding sequence is TGTGCCAGTTTAACGGACAGGACGGACTCCTACGAGCAGTACTTC. This rearrangement joins TRBV25-1 to TRBJ2-7; 7 nucleotides line up with TRBD1. Unmatched junction bases numbered 11, after V lost 9 bases and J lost 0 bases. CDR1 and CDR2 (germline): MGHDK, SYGVNS. This CDR3 spans 15 amino acids.

This clonotype was picked up many times. J is TRBJ2-1 and V is TRBV6-2 or TRBV6-3; no clear D gene. Germline CDR1 MNHEY, CDR2 SVGEGT. V was trimmed by 4 bases and J by 4 bases, leaving 11 bases between them. This CDR3 is built from 14 residues. CDR3 DNA sequence: TGTGCCAGCAGTTTAGGGCCCCTTTACAATGAGCAGTTCTTC. Its protein product is CASSLGPLYNEQFF.

This clonotype was counted between two and nine times. The rearrangement links TRBV29-1 to TRBJ1-6, with 11 bases aligning to TRBD1. The CDR3 sequence is 13 residues long. CDR1 and CDR2 (germline): SQVTM, ANQGSEA. Unmatched junction bases numbered 5, after V lost 7 bases and J lost 9 bases. The CDR3 coding sequence is TGCAGCGCCCGGACAGGGGGCGGTTCACCCCTCCACTTT. This encodes CSARTGGGSPLHF.

The chain's CDR3 is CASKNLGTEAFF. The DNA for the CDR3 is TGTGCCAGCAAAAACCTGGGGACTGAAGCTTTCTTT. The rearrangement uses TRBV12-3 or TRBV12-4 and TRBJ1-1, with no clear D. Trimming took off 7 bases at V and 5 bases at J, with 11 bases between the two ends. CDR3 length equals 12 residues.

The chain joins TRBV27 to TRBJ2-4; D possibly uses TRBD1 or TRBD2 (5 bases each). CDR3 size: 16 residues. Germline CDR1 MNHEY, CDR2 SMNVEV (reference sequence). Trimming cost V 2 bases and J 1 base, with 12 bases left between them. In DNA form, the CDR3 reads TGTGCCAGCAGTTTAGGGACGGGGACGGCCAAAAACATTCAGTACTTC. Protein product: CASSLGTGTAKNIQYF.

This clonotype has just a few counts. The V call is TRBV28, the J call TRBJ2-3; D is uncertain. This CDR3 comprises 16 residues. Per the germline V gene, CDR1 is MDHEN and CDR2 is SYDVKM. V was pared by 5 bases and J by 4 bases, with 19 bases between. The CDR3 protein is CASSPPVWIGADTQYF. CDR3 bases: TGTGCCAGCAGTCCGCCTGTTTGGATTGGTGCAGATACGCAGTATTTT. Full variable domain (outside the CDR3, taken from reference TRBV28 and TRBJ2-3): DVKVTQSSRYLVKRTGEKVFLECVQDMDHENMFWYRQDPGLGLRLIYFSYDVKMKEKGDIPEGYSVSREKKERFSLILESASTNQTSMYLCASSPPVWIGADTQYFGPGTRLTVL.

This clonotype was counted between two and nine times. The chain carries TRBV12-3 or TRBV12-4 and TRBJ2-2; the match to TRBD2 covers 9 bases. The CDR3 covers 14 residues. With 7 bases clipped from V and 5 bases from J, the junction kept 5 bases outside the gene matches. The CDR3: CASTLAGVTGELFF. The CDR3 coding sequence is TGTGCCAGCACCTTAGCGGGAGTGACCGGGGAGCTGTTTTTT.

The V gene is TRBV29-1, the J gene TRBJ2-1, with 12 bases identical to TRBD1. Germline CDR1 reads SQVTM; CDR2 reads ANQGSEA. V dropped 7 bases and J dropped 7; count of bases not matched to a gene: 8. The CDR3 extends over 14 amino acids. The CDR3 region has the DNA TGCAGCGCCGAGGGACAGGGGGCGAGGAATGAGCAGTTCTTC. Protein product: CSAEGQGARNEQFF.

This clonotype was seen a few times. The chain links TRBV5-1 to TRBJ2-3; D is unresolved. V lost 3 bases to trimming and J lost 0 bases, with 14 bases between them. CDR1 and CDR2 (germline): SGHRS, YFSETQ. CDR3 size: 16 residues. Written as DNA, the CDR3 is TGCGCCAGCAGCTCAGGCCTTAGCTCTAGCACAGATACGCAGTATTTT. This sequence encodes CASSSGLSSSTDTQYF.